These T cell receptor beta chains were read from a single sample in a study of regulatory T cells in long-lasting Graves disease. MiXCR, run by TCRdb on the multiplex PCR reads, gives a single entry per CDR3 protein. The sample consists of approximately 540,000 distinct CDR3 sequences, around 12% of them appearing once. These data were likewise used in another study, on T cells in Graves' hyperthyroidism and ophthalmopathy.

Sequences were derived from peripheral blood mononuclear cells (PBMCs), sampled at new diagnosis, from a patient treated with antithyroid drugs. These receptors were obtained from a woman aged 30 to 39 with Graves disease. The CDR3 runs from the conserved cysteine through the conserved F or W. Each record gives: V gene, J gene, clone size, D gene, CDR3 protein, CDR3 DNA. The D gene is left open where the match is weak. The size of a clone is reported for some rows only, either as once, few or many, or as a class for expanded clones.

V gene: TRBV6-2/TRBV6-3
J gene: TRBJ2-3
clone size: .
D gene: .
CDR3 protein: CASSYSRREPTDTQYF
CDR3 DNA: TGTGCCAGCAGTTACTCTAGGAGAGAACCTACAGATACGCAGTATTTT

V gene: TRBV7-2
J gene: TRBJ1-5
clone size: many
D gene: .
CDR3 protein: CASSPNPTHNQPQHF
CDR3 DNA: TGTGCCAGCAGCCCCAACCCAACTCACAATCAGCCCCAGCATTTT

V gene: TRBV7-9
J gene: TRBJ2-7
clone size: .
D gene: .
CDR3 protein: CASSLDGHLRLLGSPGASKQYF
CDR3 DNA: TGTGCCAGCAGCTTAGATGGACACCTCCGACTCCTGGGGTCTCCGGGGGCCTCAAAACAGTACTTC

V gene: TRBV7-9
J gene: TRBJ2-1
clone size: .
D gene: TRBD1
CDR3 protein: CASSSPGGMDNGEQFF
CDR3 DNA: TGTGCCAGCAGCTCGCCAGGGGGAATGGATAATGGTGAGCAGTTCTTC

V gene: TRBV2
J gene: TRBJ1-3
clone size: many
D gene: TRBD1
CDR3 protein: CASKGQGKGNTIYF
CDR3 DNA: TGTGCCAGCAAGGGACAGGGGAAGGGAAACACCATATATTTT

V gene: TRBV20-1
J gene: TRBJ2-1
clone size: many
D gene: TRBD2
CDR3 protein: CSAGLAGNEQFF
CDR3 DNA: TGCAGTGCAGGACTAGCGGGCAATGAGCAGTTCTTC

V gene: TRBV2
J gene: TRBJ2-3
clone size: many
D gene: TRBD2
CDR3 protein: CASNPWSGGRRIDTQYF
CDR3 DNA: TGTGCCAGCAACCCGTGGTCTGGCGGGAGGCGGATAGATACGCAGTATTTT

V gene: TRBV11-1
J gene: TRBJ2-1
clone size: many
D gene: TRBD1
CDR3 protein: CASSYDRGAGGEQFF
CDR3 DNA: TGTGCCAGCAGCTACGACAGGGGGGCAGGTGGTGAGCAGTTCTTC

V gene: TRBV18
J gene: TRBJ2-3
clone size: .
D gene: .
CDR3 protein: CASSATTDTQYF
CDR3 DNA: TGTGCCAGCTCCGCCACCACAGATACGCAGTATTTT

V gene: TRBV11-3
J gene: TRBJ2-7
clone size: many
D gene: TRBD2
CDR3 protein: CASSLASGTSTIYEQYF
CDR3 DNA: TGTGCCAGCAGCTTAGCTAGCGGGACTAGCACAATCTACGAGCAGTACTTC

V gene: TRBV7-3
J gene: TRBJ1-1
clone size: many
D gene: TRBD1
CDR3 protein: CASSPGTANEAFF
CDR3 DNA: TGTGCCAGCAGCCCCGGGACAGCAAATGAAGCTTTCTTT

V gene: TRBV28
J gene: TRBJ2-1
clone size: .
D gene: .
CDR3 protein: CASRGRSYNEQFF
CDR3 DNA: TGTGCCAGTCGGGGGAGATCCTACAATGAGCAGTTCTTC

V gene: TRBV24-1
J gene: TRBJ2-2
clone size: many
D gene: TRBD2
CDR3 protein: CATSDYLAGGVGELFF
CDR3 DNA: TGTGCCACCAGTGATTATTTAGCGGGAGGAGTCGGGGAGCTGTTTTTT

V gene: TRBV10-3
J gene: TRBJ2-1
clone size: few
D gene: .
CDR3 protein: CAISTNRGGEQFF
CDR3 DNA: TGTGCCATCAGTACCAATAGGGGTGGTGAGCAGTTCTTC

V gene: TRBV27
J gene: TRBJ1-4
clone size: many
D gene: TRBD1
CDR3 protein: CASSSWGRQGFGKLFF
CDR3 DNA: TGTGCCAGCAGTTCTTGGGGTCGACAGGGGTTCGGAAAACTGTTTTTT

V gene: TRBV9
J gene: TRBJ2-7
clone size: many
D gene: .
CDR3 protein: CASSVGPRESSYEQYF
CDR3 DNA: TGTGCCAGCAGCGTAGGACCCCGGGAGAGCTCCTACGAGCAGTACTTC

V gene: TRBV7-9
J gene: TRBJ1-2
clone size: many
D gene: .
CDR3 protein: CASSLDTGRYGYTF
CDR3 DNA: TGTGCCAGCAGCTTAGATACAGGGAGATATGGCTACACCTTC

V gene: TRBV12-3/TRBV12-4
J gene: TRBJ1-3
clone size: .
D gene: .
CDR3 protein: CASSFFSSRNTIYF
CDR3 DNA: TGTGCCAGCAGTTTTTTTTCCAGCAGAAACACCATATATTTT

V gene: TRBV4-1
J gene: TRBJ2-2
clone size: .
D gene: .
CDR3 protein: CASSQPLQGFGTGELFF
CDR3 DNA: TGCGCCAGCAGCCAGCCATTACAGGGTTTCGGCACCGGGGAGCTGTTTTTT

V gene: TRBV2
J gene: TRBJ2-1
clone size: many
D gene: .
CDR3 protein: CASKGTHLNEQFF
CDR3 DNA: TGTGCCAGCAAGGGTACCCACTTGAATGAGCAGTTCTTC

V gene: TRBV28
J gene: TRBJ1-1
clone size: many
D gene: .
CDR3 protein: CASSLYTNTEAFF
CDR3 DNA: TGTGCCAGCAGTCTATACACCAACACTGAAGCTTTCTTT

V gene: TRBV14
J gene: TRBJ1-4
clone size: few
D gene: .
CDR3 protein: CASSQVNGPNEKLFF
CDR3 DNA: TGTGCCAGCAGCCAAGTGAATGGTCCTAATGAAAAACTGTTTTTT

V gene: TRBV5-5
J gene: TRBJ1-1
clone size: many
D gene: TRBD1
CDR3 protein: CASSWRQGAGTEAFF
CDR3 DNA: TGTGCCAGCAGCTGGCGACAGGGGGCTGGGACTGAAGCTTTCTTT

V gene: TRBV10-1
J gene: TRBJ2-3
clone size: .
D gene: .
CDR3 protein: CASSESSLPDTQYF
CDR3 DNA: TGCGCCAGCAGTGAGTCGTCCCTACCAGATACGCAGTATTTT

V gene: TRBV3-1
J gene: TRBJ2-3
clone size: many
D gene: TRBD1
CDR3 protein: CASSQDSAGQGTTDTQYF
CDR3 DNA: TGTGCCAGCAGCCAAGATAGTGCGGGACAGGGGACGACAGATACGCAGTATTTT

V gene: TRBV15
J gene: TRBJ1-5
clone size: many
D gene: .
CDR3 protein: CATSRDNQPQHF
CDR3 DNA: TGTGCCACCAGCAGAGATAATCAGCCCCAGCATTTT

V gene: TRBV27
J gene: TRBJ1-1
clone size: many
D gene: .
CDR3 protein: CASSLFSNTEAFF
CDR3 DNA: TGTGCCAGCAGTTTATTTTCTAACACTGAAGCTTTCTTT